This T cell receptor beta chain was observed in a study of neurological immune-mediated disorders. Via MiXCR, TCRdb re-called the 5' RACE reads, giving one row per CDR3 protein. The sample has about 24,000 distinct CDR3 sequences; roughly 13% are singletons. With 7 bases clipped from V and 3 bases from J, the junction kept 1 base outside the gene matches. From germline, CDR1 is SGHKS and CDR2 YYEKEE (reference sequence). The CDR3 runs to 12 residues. The clonotype was recovered from a woman aged 35 to 49 with HTLV-1-associated myelopathy (HAM/TSP). Sequenced: PBMCs. The chain links TRBV5-5 to TRBJ1-1; TRBD1 agrees at 9 bases. The CDR3 nucleotides read TGTGCCAGCCGACAGGGGGACACTGAAGCTTTCTTT. Protein: CASRQGDTEAFF.